This TCR beta chain derives from a study of T-cell memory formation after mild COVID-19. Study conclusions and caveats: Memory from before infection featured some responding clones, which suggests cross-reactive memory joined. The study found balanced CD4/CD8 in clones contracting day 15 to 85 and a CD4+ lean in later expanders. For contracting clones, CD4+ ones sat mainly in CM and EM, CD8+ in EMRA.

The CDR3 has 14 residues. V lost 3 bases and J 0 bases, leaving 8 bases between the germline ends. CDR1 and CDR2 (germline): SGHAT, FQNNGV. Note on this clonotype: The antigen is unknown.

Constant-segment primers were used for 5'RACE, and the resulting TCR alpha and TCR beta cDNA libraries carried sample barcodes and UMIs. TCRdb used MiXCR to reprocess the 5' RACE reads, holding one entry per CDR3 protein. The sample shows some 97,000 distinct CDR3 sequences, around 10% of them seen only once. This sequence joins TRBV11-2 and TRBJ1-2; no firm D call. The TCR comes from a man younger than 35 who had mild COVID-19 (a few samples of this study predate the infection). Cell type and time point are not known. Sample: PBMCs or a T cell subset sorted from them (not recorded which). Written as DNA, the CDR3 is TGTGCCAGCAGCTTTAGCTTACCTAACTATGGCTACACCTTC. As protein: CASSFSLPNYGYTF.